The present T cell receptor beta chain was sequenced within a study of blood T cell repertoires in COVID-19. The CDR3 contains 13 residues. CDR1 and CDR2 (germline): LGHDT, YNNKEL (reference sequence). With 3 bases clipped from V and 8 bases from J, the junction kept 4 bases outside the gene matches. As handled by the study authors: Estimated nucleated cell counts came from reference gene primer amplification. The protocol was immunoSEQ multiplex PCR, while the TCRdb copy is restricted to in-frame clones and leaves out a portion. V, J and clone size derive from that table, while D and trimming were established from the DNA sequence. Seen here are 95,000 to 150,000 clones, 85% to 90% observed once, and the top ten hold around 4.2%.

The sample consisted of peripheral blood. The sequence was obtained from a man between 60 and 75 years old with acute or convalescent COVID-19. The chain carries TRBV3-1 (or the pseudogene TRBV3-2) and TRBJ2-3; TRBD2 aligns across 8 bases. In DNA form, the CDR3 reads TGTGCCAGCAGCCACGCCACTAGCGGTACGCAGTATTTT. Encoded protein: CASSHATSGTQYF.